This T cell receptor (beta chain) was retrieved from a study of ipilimumab plus nivolumab after autologous stem cell transplantation (dated by TCRdb to the early 2020s). The study in broad terms: The median number of doses that trial patients received was a few for ipilimumab and 8 or 9 for nivolumab. Both primary refractory and relapsed disease were represented in the DLBCL cohort, where 18-month progression-free survival was about 82% and 31%, respectively. Patients with high-risk diffuse large B cell lymphoma, mature T cell lymphoma, or multiple myeloma undergoing autologous transplant were enrolled in the trial. Some 35 patients made up the trial's intent-to-treat population.

Ipilimumab was given at 1 mg/kg intravenously on day 1 of selected weeks, and checkpoint therapy started 14 to 28 days after autologous transplant. The nivolumab dose was 3 mg/kg intravenously, delivered on day 1 of weeks 1, 4, 7, 10, and every two weeks through week 26. This Phase Ib clinical trial tested ipilimumab plus nivolumab, a combined checkpoint inhibition, as consolidation after autologous stem cell transplantation. For this chain, trimming is 3 bases at the V end and 0 bases at the J end, and the number of junction bases without a gene match is 6. Measured from the cysteine to the phenylalanine, the CDR3 is 17 residues long. Only the CDR3 portion is preserved as DNA: 51 bases, with reading frame beginning at the first base. Taken from the germline V gene, the CDR1 and CDR2 loops are SGHVS and FNYEAQ. Receptors were amplified or captured by the immunoSEQ multiplex PCR assay. TCRdb obtained this table from immuneACCESS and retained in-frame rearrangements with V and J assigned. These tables miss some clones; where compared with another copy, unresolved V genes account for less than half of the shortfall, and the remainder is unexplained. The sample table lists 15,000 to 20,000 clones, roughly 79% of them with a count of one. The ten largest clones take up 10% to 13% of the sample.

About this clone: It has no known antigen specificity. It has no much larger one-base neighbor in the sample; base qualities were not kept.

Overall study outcomes, separate from this receptor: Combined checkpoint inhibition as post-transplant consolidation was concluded by the authors to appear tolerable. The authors stated that profiles of the T cell receptor repertoire, regulatory T cell phenotype and gut microbiota provided a biologic rationale for studying this approach further.

The sequence was obtained from a male donor with diffuse large B-cell lymphoma. Material: PBMCs, obtained in a trial of ipilimumab plus nivolumab as post-transplant consolidation. The chain is encoded by TRBV7-6 joined to TRBJ2-4; 9 bases in between match TRBD1. At the DNA level, the sequence is TGTGCCAGCAGCTTCGGACAGGGGTCGGTAGCCAAAAACATTCAGTACTTC. Its protein is CASSFGQGSVAKNIQYF. With the rest looked up from the reference TRBV7-6 and TRBJ2-4 genes rather than sequenced, the full variable domain is GAGVSQSPRYKVTKRGQDVALRCDPISGHVSLYWYRQALGQGPEFLTYFNYEAQQDKSGLPNDRFSAERPEGSISTLTIQRTEQRDSAMYRCASSFGQGSVAKNIQYFGAGTRLSVL.